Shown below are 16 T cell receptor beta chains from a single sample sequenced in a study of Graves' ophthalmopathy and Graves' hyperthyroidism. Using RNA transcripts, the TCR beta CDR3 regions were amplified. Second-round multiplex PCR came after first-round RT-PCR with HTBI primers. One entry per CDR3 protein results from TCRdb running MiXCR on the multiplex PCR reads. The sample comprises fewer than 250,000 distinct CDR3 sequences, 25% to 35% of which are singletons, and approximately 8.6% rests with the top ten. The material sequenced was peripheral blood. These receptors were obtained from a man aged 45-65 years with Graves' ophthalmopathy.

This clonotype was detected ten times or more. For the CDR3, the DNA is TGTGCCAGCAGTTTATTTGCCGGGGAGCTGTTTTTT. It translates to CASSLFAGELFF. V usage is TRBV28 and J usage is TRBJ2-2; D is unclear. Germline lookup yields CDR1 MDHEN and CDR2 SYDVKM. This CDR3 contains 12 residues. V was shortened by 1 base and J by 6 bases, with 3 bases between the two germline ends.

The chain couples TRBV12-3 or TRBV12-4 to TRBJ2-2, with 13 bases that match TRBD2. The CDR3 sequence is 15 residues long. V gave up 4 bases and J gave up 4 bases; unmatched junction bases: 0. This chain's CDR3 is CASSWTSGSTGELFF. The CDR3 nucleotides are TGTGCCAGCAGTTGGACTAGCGGGAGCACCGGGGAGCTGTTTTTT.

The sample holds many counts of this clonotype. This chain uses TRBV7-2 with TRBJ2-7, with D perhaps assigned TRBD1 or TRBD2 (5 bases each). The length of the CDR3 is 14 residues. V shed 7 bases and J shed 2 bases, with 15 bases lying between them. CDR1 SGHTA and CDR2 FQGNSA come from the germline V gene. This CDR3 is CASNRFGTTYEQYF. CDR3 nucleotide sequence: TGTGCCAGCAATCGCTTCGGGACGACCTACGAGCAGTACTTC. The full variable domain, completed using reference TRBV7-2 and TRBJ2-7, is GAGVSQSPSNKVTEKGKDVELRCDPISGHTALYWYRQSLGQGLEFLIYFQGNSAPDKSGLPSDRFSAERTGGSVSTLTIQRTQQEDSAVYLCASNRFGTTYEQYFGPGTRLTVT.

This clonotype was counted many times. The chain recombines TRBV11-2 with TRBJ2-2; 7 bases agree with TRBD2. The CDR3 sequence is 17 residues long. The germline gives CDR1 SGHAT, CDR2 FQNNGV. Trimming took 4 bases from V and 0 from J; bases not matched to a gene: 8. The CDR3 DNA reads TGTGCCAGCAGCTCCCGAATGAGCGGGACGAACACCGGGGAGCTGTTTTTT. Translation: CASSSRMSGTNTGELFF. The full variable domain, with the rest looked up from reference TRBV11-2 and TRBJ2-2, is EAGVAQSPRYKIIEKRQSVAFWCNPISGHATLYWYQQILGQGPKLLIQFQNNGVVDDSQLPKDRFSAERLKGVDSTLKIQPAKLEDSAVYLCASSSRMSGTNTGELFFGEGSRLTVL.

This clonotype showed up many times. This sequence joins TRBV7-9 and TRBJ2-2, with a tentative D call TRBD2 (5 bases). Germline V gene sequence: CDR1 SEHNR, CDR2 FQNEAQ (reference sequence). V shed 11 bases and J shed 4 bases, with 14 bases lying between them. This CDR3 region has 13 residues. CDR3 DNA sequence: TGTGCCTGCACGGGAATCAGCACCGGGGAGCTGTTTTTT. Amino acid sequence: CACTGISTGELFF.

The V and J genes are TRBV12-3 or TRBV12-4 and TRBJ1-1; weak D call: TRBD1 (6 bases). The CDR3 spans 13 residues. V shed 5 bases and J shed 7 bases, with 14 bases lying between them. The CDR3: CASSPRTVGEAFF. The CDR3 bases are TGTGCCAGCAGTCCGCGGACAGTTGGTGAAGCTTTCTTT.

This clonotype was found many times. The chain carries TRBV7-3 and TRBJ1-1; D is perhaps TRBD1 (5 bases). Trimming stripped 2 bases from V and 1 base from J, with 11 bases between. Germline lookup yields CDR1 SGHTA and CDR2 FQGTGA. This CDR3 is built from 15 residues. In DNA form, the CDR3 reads TGTGCCAGCAGCTTATCGGGGGGATCGAACACTGAAGCTTTCTTT. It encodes CASSLSGGSNTEAFF. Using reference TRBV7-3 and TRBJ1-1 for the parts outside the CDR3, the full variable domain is GAGVSQTPSNKVTEKGKYVELRCDPISGHTALYWYRQSLGQGPEFLIYFQGTGAADDSGLPNDRFFAVRPEGSVSTLKIQRTERGDSAVYLCASSLSGGSNTEAFFGQGTRLTVV.

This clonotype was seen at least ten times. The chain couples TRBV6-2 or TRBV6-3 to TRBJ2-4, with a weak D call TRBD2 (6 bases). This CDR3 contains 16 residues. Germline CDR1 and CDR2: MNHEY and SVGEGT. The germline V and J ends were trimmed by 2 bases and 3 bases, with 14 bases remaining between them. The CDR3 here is CASSYGGSGVKNIQYF. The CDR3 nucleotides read TGTGCCAGCAGTTACGGAGGGTCCGGGGTCAAAAACATTCAGTACTTC.

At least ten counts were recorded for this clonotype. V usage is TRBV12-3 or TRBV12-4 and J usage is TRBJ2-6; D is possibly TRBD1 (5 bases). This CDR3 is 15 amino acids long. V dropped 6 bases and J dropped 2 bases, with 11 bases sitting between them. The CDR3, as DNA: TGTGCCAGCAGCCCATCAGGGCCTGGGGCCAACGTCCTGACTTTC. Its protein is CASSPSGPGANVLTF.

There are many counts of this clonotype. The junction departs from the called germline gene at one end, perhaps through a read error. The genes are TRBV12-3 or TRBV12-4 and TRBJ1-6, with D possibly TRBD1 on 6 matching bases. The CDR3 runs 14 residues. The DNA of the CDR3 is TGTGCCAGCAGTTTAGTGGGGGCCAATTCACCCCCCCACTTT. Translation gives CASSLVGANSPPHF.

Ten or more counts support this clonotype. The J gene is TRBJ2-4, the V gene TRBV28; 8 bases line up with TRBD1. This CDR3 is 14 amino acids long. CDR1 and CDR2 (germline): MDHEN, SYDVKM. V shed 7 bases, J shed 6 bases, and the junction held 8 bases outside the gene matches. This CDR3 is CASNQGGTGNIQYF. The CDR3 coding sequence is TGTGCCAGCAATCAAGGCGGGACAGGAAACATTCAGTACTTC.

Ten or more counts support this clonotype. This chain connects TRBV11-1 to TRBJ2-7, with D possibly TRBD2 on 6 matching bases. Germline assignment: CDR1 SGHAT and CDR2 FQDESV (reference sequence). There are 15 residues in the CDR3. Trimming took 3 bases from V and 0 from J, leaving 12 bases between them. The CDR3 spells CASSFRGGSSYEQYF. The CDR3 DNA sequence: TGTGCCAGCAGCTTTCGGGGAGGTAGCTCCTACGAGCAGTACTTC. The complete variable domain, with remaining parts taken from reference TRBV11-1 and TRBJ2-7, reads EAEVAQSPRYKITEKSQAVAFWCDPISGHATLYWYRQILGQGPELLVQFQDESVVDDSQLPKDRFSAERLKGVDSTLKIQPAELGDSAMYLCASSFRGGSSYEQYFGPGTRLTVT.

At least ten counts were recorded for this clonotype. The CDR3 spells CASIRSLRETQYF. Here the CDR3 DNA reads TGTGCCAGCATTCGGTCCCTGCGAGAGACCCAGTACTTC. The chain has TRBV6-5 and TRBJ2-5, with D hard to call. Germline V CDR1 and CDR2: MNHEY, SVGAGI. Trimming stripped 7 bases from V and 4 bases from J, with 13 bases between. The length of the CDR3 is 13 residues.

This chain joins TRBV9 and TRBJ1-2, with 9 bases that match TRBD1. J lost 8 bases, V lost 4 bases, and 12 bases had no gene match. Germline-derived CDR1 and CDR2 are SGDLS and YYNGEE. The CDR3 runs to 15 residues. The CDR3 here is CASSPQIQGAGGYTF. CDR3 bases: TGTGCCAGCAGCCCTCAAATACAGGGGGCGGGAGGCTACACCTTC.

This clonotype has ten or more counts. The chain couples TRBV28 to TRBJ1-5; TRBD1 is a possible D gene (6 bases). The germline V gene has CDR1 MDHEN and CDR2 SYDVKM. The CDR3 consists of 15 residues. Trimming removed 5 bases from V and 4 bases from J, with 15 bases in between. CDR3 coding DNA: TGTGCCAGCAGTGCACCCGACAGGCCTAATCAGCCCCAGCATTTT. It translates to CASSAPDRPNQPQHF.

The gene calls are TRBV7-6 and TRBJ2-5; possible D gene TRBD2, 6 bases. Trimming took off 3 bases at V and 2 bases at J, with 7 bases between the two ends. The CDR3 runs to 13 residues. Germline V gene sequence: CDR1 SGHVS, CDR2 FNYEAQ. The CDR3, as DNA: TGTGCCAGCAGCTTCGGGAGACAAGAGACCCAGTACTTC. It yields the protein CASSFGRQETQYF.